The text below deals with one T cell receptor beta chain. Its antigen is not known. Germline assignment: CDR1 SGHRS and CDR2 YFSETQ. The CDR3 consists of 15 residues. Losses at the gene ends were 5 bases for V and 0 bases for J; bases not matched to a gene: 7. This record comes from a study of T cell responses to AZD1222 COVID-19 vaccine. Points from the study as a whole: Spike-specific TCRs gained breadth and depth after people received two AZD1222 doses. Reports say nearly half of spike-specific TCRs go after unmutated variant regions. Repertoires were obtained only post-peak T cell response. Clonal diversity may have been underestimated, and the donors were mostly white British, with more females than males.

Assay: immunoSEQ multiplex PCR; the TCRdb copy retains only in-frame clones and omits some. Found here are approximately 140,000 clones, about nine tenths of them singletons; the top ten hold roughly 3.1%. The chain uses TRBV5-1 and TRBJ1-1; 7 bases agree with TRBD1. The sequences come from peripheral blood, collected 28 days after the second AZD1222 dose. The sequence was obtained from an adult who received the AZD1222 COVID-19 vaccine. Here the CDR3 DNA reads TGCGCCAGCAGGCAGGGACAGCCCTTGAACACTGAAGCTTTCTTT. Translated: CASRQGQPLNTEAFF.